This T cell receptor (beta chain) was captured in a study of blood T cells in healthy people across ages (dated by TCRdb to 2013 to 2016). With respect to the entire study: In model experiments, template switching captured about one uniquely barcoded TCR beta cDNA molecule for every two T cells. Four age groups were formed from the donors: young (average 16 years), middle-aged (approximately 41), aged (62) and long-lived (less than 85). For two donors (one aged 18 to 29 and one aged 80 or older), the study analyzed two additional independent replicas of 1 million unique cDNA reads from the same blood draw. To track age-related changes in TCR beta repertoire diversity, the study relied on deep sequencing normalized with unique cDNA molecular identifiers.

The donors were roughly 39 Caucasian individuals from Russia, aged roughly 6 to 100 years, who were systemically healthy. Approximately 10 milliliters of peripheral blood were collected from each donor into EDTA-treated Vacutainer tubes. Ficoll-Paque density-gradient centrifugation was used to isolate PBMCs, with at least 6.5 million obtained per sample. Trizol reagent was used to extract total RNA from the PBMCs, yielding at least 5.5 micrograms per sample. Naive CD45RAhigh/CD27high T cell percentages were measured by flow cytometry on a PBMC aliquot from every donor. Looking up the germline V gene yields CDR1 SGHVS and CDR2 FNYEAQ. The cysteine opens and the phenylalanine closes a CDR3 of 13 amino acids. Only CDR3 DNA remains: 39 bases, in frame from the first base. The germline ends are 5 bases apart after V is trimmed by 3 bases and J by 0 bases. The paper's findings and limits, for the study overall: The long-lived group showed more naive CD4+ T cells, fewer expanded clones and increased TCR diversity than the aged group, suggesting age selection. Observed TCR beta diversity per million T cells fell roughly linearly with age, and a significant reduction was already apparent by age roughly 40. The percentage of naive T cells measured by flow cytometry correlated strongly with observed TCR beta diversity. Because the CMV infection status of the donors was unknown, age-related changes in expanded clonotypes may potentially have been confounded. Estimates of total diversity based on one million sequenced T cells were considered lower bounds and underestimates. Bulk unsorted PBMC profiling prevented conclusive comparison of naive and antigen-experienced compartments.

This clonotype was counted at least ten times. No antigen is known for it. Base qualities are not recorded, but no much larger clone differs from it by a single base. The library was obtained by 5' RACE. The sequencing machine was an Illumina HiSeq 2500. A second PCR of 7 to 11 cycles was performed with a sample-barcoded 5' primer and a J-beta primer mix. A unique molecular identifier was introduced onto each TCR beta cDNA molecule by a template-switch 5' adaptor carrying 12 random nucleotides. Each sample yielded at least 3 million CDR3-containing paired-end reads. First-strand cDNA was synthesized from all RNA with the Mint cDNA synthesis kit, primed by a TRBC-specific oligonucleotide. All cDNA was treated with uracil-DNA glycosylase and then went through a first 18-cycle PCR with the universal primers M1SS and BC2_uni_R. In the source study's methods: Each sample was normalized by randomly selecting 1 million high-quality reads, each carrying a distinct molecular identifier. Reads sharing molecular identifiers were discarded rather than binned into consensus sequences. MiTCR, run with a Q25 quality threshold and the strictest error-elimination algorithm, handled CDR3 identification, clonotype clustering and error correction. A nonparametric unseen species model using Euler transformation provided a lower-bound estimate of total TCR beta diversity. TCRdb took the public reads, trimmed them with fastp at Q25, ran MiXCR for clone calling and kept in-frame beta chains. Each entry merges the rows of one CDR3 protein and shows their most common DNA and genes. The V and J calls, along with clone size, are taken from TCRdb and not from the paper's own processing. For this sample the table gives around 700,000 distinct CDR3 sequences, of which 20% to 25% were detected only once. The top ten hold 9.4% of the sample.

This sample was also put to use in a study of T cells of mothers and their children. As the second publication notes: Nine systemically healthy Caucasian individuals, comprising three mothers and their six children, were included as donors. cDNA synthesis used all of the extracted RNA, with 1.5 ug of RNA in each 15 ul reaction. In the second PCR, the M1S primer introduced both the sample barcodes and 2-4 random nucleotides. Each mother yielded over 8 million TCR beta CDR3 reads and each child about 3 million reads. Thymic selection shapes the output of TCR recombination in a similar way in related and unrelated pairs, and inherited differences have a minor effect. Normalized repertoire overlap was always found to be slightly, but never significantly, higher in related mother-child pairs than in unrelated mother-child pairs. No persistent microchimeric T cell clones were found, with a detection sensitivity of approximately 94 clones per million clonotypes. In the study, deep NGS was used to compare the TCR beta repertoires of mothers and children, and features distinguishing related mother-child pairs from unrelated individuals were sought. The mean age was about 37 +/- 4 years for the mothers and roughly 11 +/- 4 years for the children. After adapter ligation was performed with NEBNext reagents, the libraries were sequenced on an Illumina HiSeq 2000 with 100+100 nt paired-end reads. To prevent cross-contamination, the mother and child libraries were prepared one month apart and sequenced in separate runs. Between about 500,000 and 2,300,000 distinct TCR beta clonotypes were identified per donor. Naive TCR beta clonotypes were estimated from low-frequency clonotypes matched to each donor's FACS-determined naive share, without sorting.

Specimen: blood. The sequence came from a boy between 5 and 17 years old in good health. The rearrangement combines TRBV7-6 with TRBJ1-2, with no D gene named confidently. The CDR3 region: CASSFGANYGYTF. Read as DNA, the sequence is TGTGCCAGCAGCTTCGGGGCTAACTATGGCTACACCTTC.